Listed below are T cell receptor beta chains from one sample, sequenced in a study of Ad26.COV2.S vaccination and SARS-CoV-2 variants. Sequencing was performed with immunoSEQ multiplex PCR; in TCRdb, only in-frame clones are kept and a portion is missing. The sample lists roughly 350,000 clones; approximately 90% were seen once. This specimen was peripheral blood, taken in a trial of Ad26.COV2.S vaccine versus placebo. These receptors were collected from a person aged 18-65 years who received the Ad26.COV2.S COVID-19 vaccine or a placebo. Both conserved end residues are part of each CDR3. A D gene is named only where the DNA matches it firmly. The listing skips clone size in some rows; elsewhere it reads once, few, many or a size class.

CDR3 | DNA | J | size | V | D
CASSVRDRGQIEQYF | TGTGCCAGCAGTGTTCGTGACAGGGGCCAAATAGAGCAGTACTTC | TRBJ2-7 | . | TRBV2 | TRBD1
CASSRSRTRAETQYF | TGTGCCAGCAGTCGCTCAAGGACACGGGCGGAGACCCAGTACTTC | TRBJ2-5 | once | TRBV6-5 | .
CASSMGSPSYEQYF | TGTGCCAGTAGTATGGGCAGTCCTAGCTACGAGCAGTACTTC | TRBJ2-7 | . | TRBV19 | .
CASSPGSGFYGYTF | TGTGCCAGCAGCCCGGGCTCAGGATTCTATGGCTACACCTTC | TRBJ1-2 | . | TRBV9 | .
CASILGKMTGGSEQFF | TGTGCCAGCATTCTTGGGAAGATGACAGGGGGCAGTGAGCAGTTCTTC | TRBJ2-1 | . | TRBV7-8 | TRBD1
CASSPELAGGPNEQFF | TGTGCCAGCAGCCCCGAACTAGCGGGAGGGCCTAATGAGCAGTTCTTC | TRBJ2-1 | . | TRBV5-8 | TRBD2
CASSQVAGQDTF | TGTGCCAGCAGCCAAGTGGCTGGCCAGGACACCTTC | TRBJ1-2 | . | TRBV3-1/TRBV3-2 | .
CASSPQGIGYTF | TGTGCCAGCTCGCCACAGGGGATTGGCTACACCTTC | TRBJ1-2 | once | TRBV18 | TRBD1
CASSNRAGVGDVTDTQYF | TGTGCCAGCAGCAACCGAGCGGGAGTGGGGGATGTCACAGATACGCAGTATTTT | TRBJ2-3 | . | TRBV14 | TRBD2
CASSYPTGDTDTQYF | TGTGCCAGCAGCTACCCGACAGGAGACACAGATACGCAGTATTTT | TRBJ2-3 | . | TRBV7-9 | .
CASSWDGTYEQYF | TGTGCCAGCAGCTGGGACGGAACCTACGAGCAGTACTTC | TRBJ2-7 | once | TRBV5-6 | .
CASIVMDTEAFF | TGTGCCAGCATTGTAATGGACACTGAAGCTTTCTTT | TRBJ1-1 | . | TRBV12-1 | .
CSVEVFGQEAYGYTF | TGCAGCGTTGAAGTTTTTGGACAGGAAGCCTATGGCTACACCTTC | TRBJ1-2 | . | TRBV29-1 | TRBD1
CASSPTGLAGGRGETQYF | TGTGCCAGCAGCCCAACGGGACTAGCGGGAGGCCGGGGAGAGACCCAGTACTTC | TRBJ2-5 | . | TRBV5-4 | TRBD2
CASSPLKSVSGYTF | TGCGCCAGCAGCCCCTTAAAATCGGTGTCTGGCTACACCTTC | TRBJ1-2 | few | TRBV4-1 | .
CASSQSGSHREKLFF | TGCGCCAGCAGCCAAAGCGGATCCCACAGGGAAAAACTGTTTTTT | TRBJ1-4 | . | TRBV4-1 | .
CASSFGTTLRAEQYF | TGTGCCAGCAGTTTCGGGACCACCCTCCGCGCCGAGCAGTACTTC | TRBJ2-7 | . | TRBV27 | .
CASSLADRKNTEAFF | TGTGCCAGCAGCCTGGCGGACAGAAAGAACACTGAAGCTTTCTTT | TRBJ1-1 | . | TRBV11-1 | .
CASSERDRKVYGNQPQHF | TGTGCCAGCAGTGAAAGGGACAGAAAGGTGTATGGCAATCAGCCCCAGCATTTT | TRBJ1-5 | . | TRBV6-1 | TRBD1
CAYSGNTEAFF | TGTGCCTACTCTGGGAACACTGAAGCTTTCTTT | TRBJ1-1 | . | TRBV30 | .
CASSLVPRRIVSLYGYTF | TGTGCCAGCAGCTTGGTCCCCAGGAGGATTGTGTCCCTCTATGGCTACACCTTC | TRBJ1-2 | . | TRBV5-4 | .
CASSSLRGQETQYF | TGTGCCAGCAGCTCCCTCCGGGGCCAAGAGACCCAGTACTTC | TRBJ2-5 | . | TRBV11-2 | .
CASSSSLLAGLHEQFF | TGTGCCAGCAGCTCCTCTTTACTAGCGGGACTACATGAGCAGTTCTTC | TRBJ2-1 | . | TRBV11-2 | TRBD2
CASSEGQGRNYGYTF | TGTGCCAGTAGTGAGGGGCAGGGACGGAACTATGGCTACACCTTC | TRBJ1-2 | . | TRBV19 | .
CASRLGNQPQHF | TGTGCCAGCAGACTGGGGAATCAGCCCCAGCATTTT | TRBJ1-5 | . | TRBV28 | .
CASSLRAERRGAYEQYF | TGTGCCAGCAGCTTAAGGGCCGAGCGGCGGGGGGCCTACGAGCAGTACTTC | TRBJ2-7 | once | TRBV7-9 | TRBD2
CASSLNPGYEETQYF | TGTGCCAGCAGCCTTAATCCGGGATATGAAGAGACCCAGTACTTC | TRBJ2-5 | . | TRBV11-3 | .
CASREWGGLEKLFF | TGTGCCAGCAGAGAGTGGGGGGGCCTAGAAAAACTGTTTTTT | TRBJ1-4 | . | TRBV27 | .
CSATTGRYGYTF | TGCAGCGCAACGACAGGGAGATATGGCTACACCTTC | TRBJ1-2 | . | TRBV29-1 | TRBD1
CASSPQGRGYEKLFF | TGTGCCAGCAGCCCTCAAGGACGGGGGTATGAAAAACTGTTTTTT | TRBJ1-4 | . | TRBV7-9 | .
CASSQEDEQFF | TGCGCCAGCAGCCAAGAGGATGAGCAGTTCTTC | TRBJ2-1 | . | TRBV4-3 | .
CATSKLGRGDQPQHF | TGTGCCACCAGCAAACTTGGCAGGGGAGATCAGCCCCAGCATTTT | TRBJ1-5 | . | TRBV15 | .
CASSVEGSIGDYNEQFF | TGTGCCAGCAGCGTAGAGGGCAGTATAGGGGATTACAATGAGCAGTTCTTC | TRBJ2-1 | . | TRBV9 | .
CASSLELGEQYF | TGTGCCAGCAGCTTAGAATTGGGCGAGCAGTACTTC | TRBJ2-7 | . | TRBV7-2 | .
CASRRLGVDYGYTF | TGTGCCAGCAGACGCCTCGGGGTGGACTATGGCTACACCTTC | TRBJ1-2 | . | TRBV6-5 | .
CASSLATANEQFF | TGCGCCAGCAGCTTGGCCACAGCCAATGAGCAGTTCTTC | TRBJ2-1 | once | TRBV5-1 | .
CASRQGQNTEAFF | TGTGCCAGCAGGCAGGGACAGAACACTGAAGCTTTCTTT | TRBJ1-1 | . | TRBV6-5 | .
CASSLVGEGQYF | TGTGCCAGCAGCTTAGTGGGGGAAGGGCAGTACTTC | TRBJ2-7 | . | TRBV7-9 | .
CASSTRSDSRMAEAFF | TGTGCCAGCAGCACCCGATCGGACAGTAGAATGGCTGAAGCTTTCTTT | TRBJ1-1 | . | TRBV7-9 | .
CASSTAGLEQYF | TGTGCCAGCAGTACCGCGGGGCTCGAGCAGTACTTC | TRBJ2-7 | . | TRBV12-3/TRBV12-4 | .
CASSLGHVMNTGELFF | TGCGCCAGCAGCTTGGGACATGTTATGAACACCGGGGAGCTGTTTTTT | TRBJ2-2 | . | TRBV5-1 | .
CASSLAILGTGVLSRNQPQHF | TGTGCCAGCAGCTTAGCCATCCTCGGGACAGGGGTTTTATCGCGCAATCAGCCCCAGCATTTT | TRBJ1-5 | once | TRBV7-2 | TRBD1
CATGLPGTGTQYF | TGTGCCACCGGCCTGCCGGGAACAGGGACGCAGTATTTT | TRBJ2-3 | . | TRBV24-1 | .
CASSLMASGPASSYNEQFF | TGTGCCAGCAGCTTAATGGCTAGCGGACCAGCGAGCTCCTACAATGAGCAGTTCTTC | TRBJ2-1 | . | TRBV7-3 | TRBD2
CASSQVSRLAGATQYF | TGCGCCAGCAGCCAAGTCAGCCGGCTAGCGGGGGCTACGCAGTATTTT | TRBJ2-3 | . | TRBV4-3 | TRBD2
CAWSGLGHGYTF | TGTGCCTGGAGTGGTCTGGGACATGGCTACACCTTC | TRBJ1-2 | . | TRBV30 | .
CSVDVRNYGYTF | TGCAGCGTTGATGTAAGGAACTATGGCTACACCTTC | TRBJ1-2 | . | TRBV29-1 | .
CASSLGLGGGPGTEAFF | TGTGCCAGCAGCTTAGGGTTGGGTGGGGGTCCGGGCACTGAAGCTTTCTTT | TRBJ1-1 | once | TRBV11-2 | .
CASSVAAAPGSPLHF | TGTGCCAGCAGCGTAGCGGCAGCTCCCGGTTCACCCCTCCACTTT | TRBJ1-6 | . | TRBV9 | .
CASSQGASSGGSSYNEQFF | TGTGCCAGCAGCCAGGGCGCCTCTAGCGGGGGGAGCTCCTACAATGAGCAGTTCTTC | TRBJ2-1 | . | TRBV4-2 | TRBD2
CASSPGLAGGSNTDTQYF | TGTGCCAGCAGCCCGGGACTAGCGGGGGGTTCTAACACAGATACGCAGTATTTT | TRBJ2-3 | . | TRBV7-3 | TRBD2
CASSLGPTGTSTDTQYF | TGTGCCAGCAGCTTAGGGCCGACCGGGACAAGCACAGATACGCAGTATTTT | TRBJ2-3 | . | TRBV7-6 | .
CATSRVGRGQGYTF | TGTGCCACCAGCAGAGTGGGCAGGGGGCAGGGCTACACCTTC | TRBJ1-2 | . | TRBV15 | TRBD1